This T cell receptor (beta chain) was recorded in a study of blood T cell repertoires in COVID-19 (TCRdb year 2020). Regarding the complete study: Samples from collaborators originated in the United States, Italy and Spain and spanned both the acute and convalescent phases of COVID-19. Deeply sampled blood TCRbeta repertoires from subjects exposed to, actively infected with, or recovered from COVID-19 were included in the dataset. The prospective study material was composed of cDNA or gDNA derived from T cells, B-cell-depleted T cells, or PBMCs. HLA class I and class II types, where available, came from metadata supplied by the sample provider rather than from assay-based typing. The repertoires were released in a freely available public database intended as a resource for research on the immune response to SARS-CoV-2. Samples came from the ongoing ImmuneRACE study (first 160 participants) plus 1,254 subjects from 6 global collaborators. Nearly every sample came with metadata listing a de-identified subject ID, COVID-19 status, age in years and sex.

Results and caveats for the whole study, not just this receptor: The quantity of clinical and demographic metadata differed by source and by participant and was supplied without curation.

As encoded in the germline V gene, CDR1 is KGHDR while CDR2 is SFDVKD. V loses 4 bases, J loses 0 bases, and the germline ends lie 12 bases apart. The CDR3 numbers 16 residues from cysteine through phenylalanine. Just the 48-base CDR3 DNA is kept, in frame starting at base 1. Each collaborating institution followed its own protocols to collect whole blood in K2EDTA tubes. For TCRbeta analysis, collaborators shipped samples as frozen whole blood, isolated PBMCs, or DNA extracted from either of those sample types. TCRbeta CDR3 regions were amplified from genomic DNA using the immunoSEQ Assay, a bias-controlled multiplex PCR. Per the original workflow: Within the assay, amplification of reference gene primers was used to estimate how many nucleated cells each sample contained. Sequence reads were collapsed and filtered to measure the absolute abundance of every unique TCRbeta CDR3 rearrangement. For each sample, productive Simpson clonality was calculated as the square root of Simpson's diversity index across productive rearrangements. Drawn from immuneACCESS, this table holds only the in-frame rearrangements with V and J called that TCRdb kept. Clones are partly lost; checked studies trace under half to an unresolved V gene and leave the rest unexplained. From that table come the V and J calls and clone size; the DNA was used to work out D and trimming. This sample holds roughly 130,000 clones; around 87% were observed only once. Approximately 3.3% of the sample is taken by the ten largest.

As regards this clone: No cognate antigen has been identified for it. Per-base quality was not reported, and no clone a single base away is much larger than it.

The TCR was taken from a woman aged 60-75 years with acute or convalescent COVID-19. The sequencing sample was made of peripheral blood. The chain is assembled from TRBV24-1 and TRBJ2-1, and TRBD1 may be the D gene, going by 5 matching bases. The nucleotides are TGTGCCACCAGTGACCCCGACAGCCTCTCCTACAATGAGCAGTTCTTC. The resulting protein is CATSDPDSLSYNEQFF.